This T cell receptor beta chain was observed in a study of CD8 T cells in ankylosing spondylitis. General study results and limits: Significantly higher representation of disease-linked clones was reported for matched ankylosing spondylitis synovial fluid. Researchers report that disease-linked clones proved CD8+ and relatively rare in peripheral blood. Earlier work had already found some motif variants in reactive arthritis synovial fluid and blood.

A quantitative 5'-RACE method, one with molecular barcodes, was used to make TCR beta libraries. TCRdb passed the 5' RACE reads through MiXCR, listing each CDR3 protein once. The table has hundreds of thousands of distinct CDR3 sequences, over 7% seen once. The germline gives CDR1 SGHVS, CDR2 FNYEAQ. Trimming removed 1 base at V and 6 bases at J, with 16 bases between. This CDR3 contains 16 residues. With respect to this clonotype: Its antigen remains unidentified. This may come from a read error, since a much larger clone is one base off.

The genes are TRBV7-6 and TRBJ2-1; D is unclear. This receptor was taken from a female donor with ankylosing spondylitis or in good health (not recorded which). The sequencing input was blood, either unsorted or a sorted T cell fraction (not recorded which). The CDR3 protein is CASSLETAGPANEQFF. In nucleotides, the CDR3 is TGTGCCAGCAGCTTAGAAACGGCAGGTCCGGCCAATGAGCAGTTCTTC.